The TCR beta chain described here comes from a study of T cell repertoires in cytomegalovirus infection. Study summary: Recently identified HLA-C-restricted and well-studied HLA-B-restricted CMV epitopes were used. A matching HLA type, together with CMV infection, was signaled by public TCR beta signatures.

As to this clonotype: Its antigen is not known.

Each CDR3 protein gets one entry after TCRdb re-called the reads with MiXCR. The repertoire has approximately 340,000 distinct CDR3 sequences, 25% to 35% of them found once; the top ten carry roughly 20%. Study-wide findings and caveats: Cumulative public TCR beta family frequency identified CMV carriers with the relevant HLA. Dominant in the ex vivo response were TCR beta clonotypes restricted by HLA-C and specific for CMV.

CDR3 length equals 16 residues. Deletions cut 5 bases from V and 1 base from J, with 18 bases between. Germline-derived CDR1 and CDR2 are SEHNR and FQNEAQ (reference sequence). This sequence originates from a human donor in good health (CMV status not recorded). Some clones in this sample may be carry-over from other donors' samples. Sequencing used cultured PBMCs, obtained from culture after CMV antigen stimulation. The gene calls are TRBV7-9 and TRBJ2-7; D tentatively reads TRBD1 or TRBD2 (5 bases each). In nucleotides, the CDR3 is TGTGCCAGCAGCGAGGGACCGCTAAAAGGGTCCTACGAGCAGTACTTC. Its protein product is CASSEGPLKGSYEQYF.